A single sample gave rise to the 5 T cell receptor beta chains below, sequenced in a study of technical replicates of blood from a handful of donors (TCRdb year 2017). Library method: the immunoSEQ multiplex PCR assay. In TCRdb, the immuneACCESS table is reduced to in-frame sequences with V and J assigned. These tables do not hold every clone; where another copy was compared, an unresolved V gene accounts for under half, and the others remain unexplained. This sample lists about 84,000 clones; around 97% were detected once. More than 0.15% of the sample comes from the top ten. Sequenced sample: T cells isolated from PBMCs. These receptors were taken from a human donor in good health.

The rearrangement links TRBV7-8 to TRBJ1-3; D is uncertain. CDR1 and CDR2 (germline): SGHVS, FQNEAQ. CDR3 size: 16 residues. The ends were cut back, 5 bases at V and 0 bases at J, with 14 bases in the middle. CDR3 DNA sequence: TGTGCCAGCAGCCCGGGAAGAATCAGCTCTGGAAACACCATATATTTT. Its protein product is CASSPGRISSGNTIYF.

This rearrangement joins TRBV4-1 to TRBJ1-3; TRBD1 matches at 9 bases. CDR1 and CDR2 (germline): MGHRA, YSYEKL. The CDR3 is 18 residues long. The V segment lost 0 bases and the J segment 2 bases; nucleotides outside the gene matches: 8. CDR3 DNA: TGCGCCAGCAGCCAAGATAGTTTTTGGACAGGGGCTGGAAACACCATATATTTT. Its translation: CASSQDSFWTGAGNTIYF.

This chain uses TRBV4-2 with TRBJ2-3; D is unresolved. The CDR3 is made up of 13 amino acids. V lost 3 bases, J lost 3 bases, and 7 bases lay in between. Germline V CDR1 and CDR2: LGHNA, YNFKEQ. CDR3: CASSHPVTDTQYF. The CDR3, as DNA: TGTGCCAGCAGCCACCCTGTGACAGATACGCAGTATTTT.

This clone was observed once. The CDR3 is CASSFRQGYYNEQFF. The CDR3 nucleotides read TGCGCCAGCAGCTTTCGACAGGGATATTACAATGAGCAGTTCTTC. The chain combines TRBV5-1 with TRBJ2-1; 7 positions agree with TRBD1. Germline V lookup: CDR1 SGHRS, CDR2 YFSETQ. J gave up 4 bases and V 2 bases, and 6 bases lay outside the gene matches. CDR3 length: 15 residues.

The chain combines TRBV7-2 with TRBJ2-1; 9 nucleotides match TRBD1. CDR3 length: 17 amino acids. The germline V gene has CDR1 SGHTA and CDR2 FQGNSA. The J segment lost 0 bases and the V segment lost 6 bases, leaving 9 bases of the junction unmatched. The CDR3 nucleotides read TGTGCCAGCAGTACAACAGGGGGCTGGGGCTCCTACAATGAGCAGTTCTTC. This encodes CASSTTGGWGSYNEQFF.